This TCR beta chain comes out of a study of blood T cell dynamics during melanoma immunotherapy. DNA loading was fixed at approximately 0.35 ug for all bulk PBMC samples. Sequencing used immunoSEQ multiplex PCR; TCRdb keeps in-frame clones, though not all of them. The sample consists of approximately 7,000 clones, around 83% of them appearing once. The CDR3 is 15 residues long. V lost 6 bases and J lost 0, with 12 bases in between. The germline CDR1 and CDR2 sequences are MNHEY and SVGAGI. As for time point: week 3, after first cycle of checkpoint inhibitor. Here the sequenced sample was blood, taken from a patient treated with checkpoint blockade. The TCR comes from a human donor with melanoma. Some clones in this sample may be carry-over from other donors' samples. This chain connects TRBV6-5 to TRBJ1-5, with D hard to call. CDR3 in DNA: TGTGCCAGCAGCCTTACATGGGATAGCAATCAGCCCCAGCATTTT. Translating it yields CASSLTWDSNQPQHF.